This T cell receptor beta chain was sequenced during a study of memory CD4+ T cells and cytomegalovirus serostatus. Germline V gene lookup returns CDR1 GTSNPN and CDR2 SVGIG (reference sequence). The CDR3 runs 13 residues. V was pared by 0 bases and J by 5 bases, with 10 bases between. As originally analysed: After removing out-of-frame reads, over 2 million distinct TCRbeta sequences remained. Here immunoSEQ multiplex PCR was the method, and the copy in TCRdb shows in-frame clones only, minus some. V, J and clone size reflect that table, while D and trimming were determined from the DNA. The sample contains tens of thousands of clones, roughly 77% of which appear only once. The sort gate was single viable CD3+CD4+CD8-CD45RO+ cells for memory CD4+ T cells. Donors' CMV status reflects serum IgG against pp150, pp28, p38, p52. Total CD4+ T cells were enriched by CD4 positive selection.

The chain combines TRBV30 with TRBJ2-5, with D unclear. Material for sequencing was memory CD4+ T cells from blood. This clonotype was obtained from an adult in good health and CMV-seronegative. The CDR3 DNA sequence: TGTGCCTGGAGTGTACGCGAAAGGGAGACCCAGTACTTC. Encoded protein: CAWSVRERETQYF.